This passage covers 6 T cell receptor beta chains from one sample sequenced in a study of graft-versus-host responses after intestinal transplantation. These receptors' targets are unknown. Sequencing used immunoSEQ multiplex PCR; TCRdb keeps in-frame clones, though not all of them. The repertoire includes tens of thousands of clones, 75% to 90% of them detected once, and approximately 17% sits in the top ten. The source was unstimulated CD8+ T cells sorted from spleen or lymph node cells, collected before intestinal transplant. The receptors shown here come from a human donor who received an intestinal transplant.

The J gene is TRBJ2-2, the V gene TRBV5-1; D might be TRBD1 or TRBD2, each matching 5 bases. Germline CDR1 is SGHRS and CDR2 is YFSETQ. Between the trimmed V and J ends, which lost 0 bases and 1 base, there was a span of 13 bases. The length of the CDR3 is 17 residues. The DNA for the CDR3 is TGCGCCAGCAGCTTGGCCTCCGGGACCCTGAACACCGGGGAGCTGTTTTTT. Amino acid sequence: CASSLASGTLNTGELFF.

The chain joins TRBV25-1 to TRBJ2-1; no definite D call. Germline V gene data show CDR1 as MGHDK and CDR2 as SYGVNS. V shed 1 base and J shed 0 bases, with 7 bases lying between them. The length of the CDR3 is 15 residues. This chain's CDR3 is CASSEFLSSYNEQFF. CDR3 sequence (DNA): TGTGCCAGCAGTGAATTCCTAAGCTCCTACAATGAGCAGTTCTTC.

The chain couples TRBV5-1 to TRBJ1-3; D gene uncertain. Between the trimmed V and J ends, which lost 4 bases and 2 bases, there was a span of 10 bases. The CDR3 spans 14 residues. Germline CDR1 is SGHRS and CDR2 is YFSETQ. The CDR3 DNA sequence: TGCGCCAGCAGCCCTCAAACAACTGGAAACACCATATATTTT. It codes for CASSPQTTGNTIYF.

CDR3: CASSLAEYRASTDTQYF. CDR3 nucleotides: TGTGCCAGCAGTTTAGCCGAATACCGGGCGAGCACAGATACGCAGTATTTT. The chain employs TRBV28 and TRBJ2-3; D is ambiguous. Trimming took off 2 bases at V and 0 bases at J, with 15 bases between the two ends. This CDR3 region has 17 residues. Germline CDR1 reads MDHEN; CDR2 reads SYDVKM.

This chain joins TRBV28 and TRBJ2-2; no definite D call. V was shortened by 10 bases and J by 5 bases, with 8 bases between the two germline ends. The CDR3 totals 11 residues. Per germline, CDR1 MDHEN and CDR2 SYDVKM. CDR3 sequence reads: CATSLTGELFF. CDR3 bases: TGTGCCACATCACTTACCGGGGAGCTGTTTTTT.

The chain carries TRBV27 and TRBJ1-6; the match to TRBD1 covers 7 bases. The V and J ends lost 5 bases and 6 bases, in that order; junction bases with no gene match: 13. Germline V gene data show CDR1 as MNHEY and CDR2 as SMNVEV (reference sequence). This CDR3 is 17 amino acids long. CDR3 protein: CASSLHRQGWSNSPLHF. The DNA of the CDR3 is TGTGCCAGCAGTCTACACCGACAGGGCTGGTCTAATTCACCCCTCCACTTT.